The rows below give T cell receptor beta chains drawn from one sample of a study of shared clonotypes between healthy human individuals. Produced via immunoSEQ multiplex PCR; TCRdb's table is partial and in-frame only. The table has 2,100,000 or so clones, about 94% seen once. The sample consisted of naive CD4+ T cells sorted from blood. The receptors derive from a man aged 18 to 35 in good health. The CDR3 runs from the conserved cysteine through the conserved F or W. The D gene is left open where the match is weak. Clone sizes are given selectively: once, few, many, or a class where the clone is expanded.

clone size	V gene	D gene	J gene	CDR3 protein	CDR3 DNA
-	TRBV2	-	TRBJ1-4	CASRETESNEKLFF	TGTGCCAGCAGGGAGACGGAATCTAATGAAAAACTGTTTTTT
-	TRBV7-9	-	TRBJ2-7	CASSFLASIPRQYF	TGTGCCAGCAGCTTCCTAGCTTCCATCCCGCGGCAGTACTTC
-	TRBV9	-	TRBJ2-3	CASSVAWSTDTQYF	TGTGCCAGCAGCGTAGCCTGGAGCACAGATACGCAGTATTTT
-	TRBV4-2	-	TRBJ2-3	CASSQETGSSTDTQYF	TGTGCCAGCAGCCAAGAAACCGGGTCAAGCACAGATACGCAGTATTTT
once	TRBV28	-	TRBJ1-1	CASSLTNTEAFF	TGTGCCAGCAGTTTAACCAACACTGAAGCTTTCTTT
-	TRBV4-1	-	TRBJ1-3	CASSHPGAHSGNTIYF	TGCGCCAGCAGCCACCCAGGGGCCCACTCTGGAAACACCATATATTTT
-	TRBV10-3	-	TRBJ2-7	CAISESVRLAYEQYF	TGTGCCATCAGTGAGAGTGTCAGATTGGCCTACGAGCAGTACTTC
-	TRBV15	TRBD2	TRBJ2-2	CATSRTSWNTGELFF	TGTGCCACCAGTAGGACTAGCTGGAACACCGGGGAGCTGTTTTTT
-	TRBV27	TRBD1	TRBJ2-7	CASSLEGTGGNEQYF	TGTGCCAGCAGTTTAGAAGGGACAGGGGGCAATGAGCAGTACTTC
-	TRBV6-5	-	TRBJ2-5	CASSPGTYQETQYF	TGTGCCAGCAGCCCGGGGACGTACCAAGAGACCCAGTACTTC
-	TRBV10-3	-	TRBJ1-1	CAVLGGENTEAFF	TGTGCCGTCCTCGGAGGGGAAAACACTGAAGCTTTCTTT
-	TRBV7-2	TRBD1	TRBJ1-3	CASSPDRVSGNTIYF	TGTGCCAGCAGCCCAGACAGGGTCTCGGGAAACACCATATATTTT
-	TRBV10-3	-	TRBJ2-3	CAISTATDTQYF	TGTGCCATCAGTACAGCCACAGATACGCAGTATTTT
-	TRBV10-3	-	TRBJ2-7	CAISVQGMGEQYF	TGTGCCATCAGTGTTCAGGGGATGGGGGAGCAGTACTTC
-	TRBV9	TRBD2	TRBJ2-3	CASSRTSSGSTDTQYF	TGTGCCAGCAGTCGAACTTCTAGCGGTTCGACAGATACGCAGTATTTT
-	TRBV5-1	-	TRBJ2-7	CASSFTGSSYEQYF	TGCGCCAGCAGCTTCACAGGGAGCTCCTACGAGCAGTACTTC
-	TRBV5-1	-	TRBJ2-7	CASSLAAGDTYEQYF	TGCGCCAGCAGCTTGGCCGCAGGAGATACCTACGAGCAGTACTTC
-	TRBV5-4	TRBD2	TRBJ2-3	CASSFPSGSRDTQYF	TGTGCCAGCAGCTTCCCTAGCGGGAGTCGGGATACGCAGTATTTT
-	TRBV5-1	TRBD2	TRBJ2-3	CASSLMTSGNQSQYF	TGCGCCAGCAGCTTGATGACTAGCGGAAACCAATCGCAGTATTTT
-	TRBV7-6	-	TRBJ2-5	CASSLGKNQETQYF	TGTGCCAGCAGCTTAGGAAAAAACCAAGAGACCCAGTACTTC
-	TRBV2	-	TRBJ2-7	CASSGPSAGTYEQYF	TGTGCCAGCAGTGGACCCTCTGCGGGCACCTACGAGCAGTACTTC
-	TRBV29-1	TRBD1	TRBJ2-4	CSAAEGGTGVYIQYF	TGCAGCGCCGCAGAAGGAGGGACAGGGGTATACATTCAGTACTTC
once	TRBV27	-	TRBJ1-1	CASSSGGVLNTEAFF	TGTGCCAGCAGTTCCGGGGGGGTTTTGAACACTGAAGCTTTCTTT
-	TRBV7-6	TRBD2	TRBJ2-2	CASSFSSGGFNTGELFF	TGTGCCAGCAGCTTTTCCAGCGGGGGTTTTAACACCGGGGAGCTGTTTTTT
-	TRBV5-1	TRBD1	TRBJ1-2	CASSPGTGETGGYTF	TGCGCCAGCAGCCCAGGGACAGGGGAGACAGGTGGCTACACCTTC
-	TRBV2	TRBD1	TRBJ1-5	CASTPETGGNQPQHF	TGTGCCAGCACTCCGGAGACAGGGGGCAATCAGCCCCAGCATTTT
-	TRBV6-5	TRBD2	TRBJ2-2	CASSYGTTSTGELFF	TGTGCCAGCAGCTACGGGACTACCAGCACCGGGGAGCTGTTTTTT
-	TRBV10-3	TRBD1	TRBJ2-5	CAISDTGGEETQYF	TGTGCCATCAGTGATACAGGGGGCGAAGAGACCCAGTACTTC
-	TRBV6-5	-	TRBJ2-3	CASSYSVLLSTDTQYF	TGTGCCAGCAGTTACAGTGTACTCCTGAGCACAGATACGCAGTATTTT
-	TRBV5-6	TRBD1	TRBJ1-2	CASSGPGQGAKNYGYTF	TGTGCCAGCAGCGGCCCGGGACAGGGGGCGAAGAACTATGGCTACACCTTC
-	TRBV18	TRBD1	TRBJ2-2	CASSPLQGVTGELFF	TGTGCCAGCTCACCACTACAGGGGGTCACCGGGGAGCTGTTTTTT
-	TRBV18	-	TRBJ2-7	CASSPRSAAGPYEQYF	TGTGCCAGCTCACCTAGGTCGGCGGCAGGGCCCTACGAGCAGTACTTC
-	TRBV5-6	-	TRBJ1-6	CASTPSSGTYNSPLHF	TGTGCCAGCACCCCGTCGTCGGGAACGTATAATTCACCCCTCCACTTT
once	TRBV2	TRBD2	TRBJ2-1	CASSYGTSGSSEQFF	TGTGCCAGCAGTTACGGGACTAGCGGGAGTAGTGAGCAGTTCTTC
-	TRBV2	-	TRBJ2-7	CATQGERVGKSYYEQYF	TGTGCCACCCAAGGGGAAAGGGTGGGGAAATCGTACTACGAGCAGTACTTC
-	TRBV27	-	TRBJ1-6	CASSLIAQPHSPLHF	TGTGCCAGCAGTTTAATCGCCCAGCCTCATTCACCCCTCCACTTT
-	TRBV2	-	TRBJ1-1	CASSRHLEVNTEAFF	TGTGCCAGCAGTAGACATTTAGAGGTGAACACTGAAGCTTTCTTT